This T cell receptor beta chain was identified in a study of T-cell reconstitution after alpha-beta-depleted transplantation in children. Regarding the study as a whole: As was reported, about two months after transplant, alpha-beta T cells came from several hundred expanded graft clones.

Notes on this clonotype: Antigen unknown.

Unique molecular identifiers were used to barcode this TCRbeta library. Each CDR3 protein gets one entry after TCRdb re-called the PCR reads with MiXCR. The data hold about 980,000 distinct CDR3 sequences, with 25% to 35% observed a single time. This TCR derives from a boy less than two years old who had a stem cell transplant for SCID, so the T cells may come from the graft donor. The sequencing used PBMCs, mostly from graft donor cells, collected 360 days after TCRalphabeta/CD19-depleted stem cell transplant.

As DNA, the CDR3 is TGCAGCGTTCTGCGCACAGATACGCAGTATTTT. It yields the protein CSVLRTDTQYF. This chain connects TRBV29-1 to TRBJ2-3, with no clear D. This CDR3 region has 11 residues. Germline CDR1 and CDR2: SQVTM and ANQGSEA. V was shortened by 5 bases and J by 1 base, with 4 bases between the two germline ends.